The entry below describes one TCR beta chain. Its target is not known. PCR was performed using 60 Vbeta and 13 Jbeta primers. Produced via immunoSEQ multiplex PCR; TCRdb's table is partial and in-frame only. The data show some 110,000 clones, and the top ten clones hold 2.5% to 3%. The sample belongs to a study of cytomegalovirus exposure and HLA in healthy donors. Study-wide context: A data release that came early held roughly 90 million unique TCRs from HLA-typed donors.

Germline CDR1 MNHEY, CDR2 SMNVEV (reference sequence). This CDR3 is 16 amino acids long. V trimming: 3 bases; J trimming: 2 bases; junction bases outside the gene matches: 7. Study-wide points: TCR beta chains numbering approximately 150 were designated cytomegalovirus-associated. Follow-up analysis seemed to connect common viral pathogens with several of the most significant clusters identified.

This clonotype originated in a man aged 30-40 years in good health and CMV-seronegative. The sample was PBMCs. The chain joins TRBV27 to TRBJ1-2, with 9 bases matching TRBD1. The CDR3 bases are TGTGCCAGCAGTTTCACAGGGGGCCGAATCAACTATGGCTACACCTTC. Translating it yields CASSFTGGRINYGYTF.